This TCR beta chain was retrieved from a study of cytomegalovirus exposure and HLA in healthy donors. In the PCR, 60 Vbeta and 13 Jbeta primers were used. Using immunoSEQ multiplex PCR, the repertoire was profiled, and TCRdb retains in-frame clones only, with some absent. The repertoire holds around 65,000 clones, with 70% to 85% as singletons. Germline V gene data show CDR1 as SNHLY and CDR2 as FYNNEI. V trimming: 6 bases; J trimming: 0 bases; junction bases outside the gene matches: 4. The CDR3 runs to 14 residues. With regard to this clone: Its antigen is still unknown.

Findings of the study overall: Cytomegalovirus association was assigned to under 200 TCR beta chains.

V usage is TRBV2 and J usage is TRBJ2-5, with 7 bases lining up with TRBD2. Material: PBMCs. The clonotype comes from a girl between 10 and 17 years old in good health and CMV-seropositive. The CDR3 DNA follows: TGTGCCAGCAGAGGCCGGGGGGACCAAGAGACCCAGTACTTC. It encodes CASRGRGDQETQYF.